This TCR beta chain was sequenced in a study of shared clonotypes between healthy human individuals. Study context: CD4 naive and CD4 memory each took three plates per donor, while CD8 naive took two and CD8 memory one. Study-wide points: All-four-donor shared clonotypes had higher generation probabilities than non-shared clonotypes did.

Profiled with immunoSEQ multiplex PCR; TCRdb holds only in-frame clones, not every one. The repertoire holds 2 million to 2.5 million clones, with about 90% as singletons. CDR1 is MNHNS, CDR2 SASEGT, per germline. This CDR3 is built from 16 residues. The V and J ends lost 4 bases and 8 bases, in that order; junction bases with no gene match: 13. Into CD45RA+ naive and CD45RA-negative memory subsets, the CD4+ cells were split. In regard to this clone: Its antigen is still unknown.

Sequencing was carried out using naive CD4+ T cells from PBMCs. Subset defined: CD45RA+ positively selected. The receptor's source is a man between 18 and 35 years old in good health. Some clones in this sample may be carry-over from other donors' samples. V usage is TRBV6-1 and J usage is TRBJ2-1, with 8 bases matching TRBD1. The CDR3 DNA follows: TGTGCCAGCAGTGCCTCAGGGGGCTCGAGTCTCTATGAGCAGTTCTTC. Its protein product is CASSASGGSSLYEQFF.